The T cell receptor (beta chain) under discussion was sequenced for a study of blood T cell repertoires in COVID-19. Study at large: PBMCs, B-cell-depleted T cells, or T cells were the source of the cDNA or gDNA that made up the material.

Trimming took off 7 bases at V and 6 bases at J, with 13 bases between the two ends. Germline CDR1 and CDR2: SGHTA and FQGNSA. CDR3 length equals 13 residues. As originally analysed: Amplification with reference gene primers provided the estimates of nucleated cell counts. The data were produced by immunoSEQ multiplex PCR, yet TCRdb's version contains in-frame clones alone and is incomplete. For V, J and clone size, that table is used; D and trimming come from the DNA. The table includes about 240,000 clones, 82% detected once. The TCR sequence derives from a woman aged 65 to 85 with acute or convalescent COVID-19. V usage is TRBV7-2 and J usage is TRBJ1-5, with TRBD1 as a possible D gene (6 bases). The sequenced material came from peripheral blood. The CDR3 region has the DNA TGTGCCAGCACCTTGGACAGTATTCAGCCCCAGCATTTT. Its protein is CASTLDSIQPQHF.